The next 5 T cell receptor beta chains were all read from a single sample in a study of blood T cells in healthy people across ages. A second PCR of 7 to 11 cycles used a sample-barcoded 5' primer and a J-beta primer mix. Using its own MiXCR run on the 5' RACE reads, TCRdb lists one record per CDR3 protein. The profile shows 1,500,000 or so distinct CDR3 sequences, 59% of them singletons. The sequenced material came from blood. The receptors derive from a man aged 18 to 30 in good health.

The CDR3 DNA follows: TGTGCCAGCAGTTTCGACAGGGACTACGAGCAGTACTTC. Translation: CASSFDRDYEQYF. The chain recombines TRBV27 with TRBJ2-7, with 7 bases fitting TRBD1. The V gene end was trimmed by 3 bases and the J gene end by 3 bases; junction bases not matched to a gene: 2. In germline, CDR1 is MNHEY, CDR2 SMNVEV (reference sequence). This CDR3 is 13 amino acids long.

The J gene is TRBJ2-3, the V gene TRBV5-1, with D tentatively TRBD2 (5 bases). This CDR3 region has 15 residues. CDR1 is SGHRS and CDR2 is YFSETQ in the germline V gene. With 0 bases removed from V and 3 bases from J, the gap between germline ends came to 11 bases. The chain's CDR3 is CASSLGRAATDTQYF. CDR3 DNA sequence: TGCGCCAGCAGCTTGGGGAGAGCGGCAACAGATACGCAGTATTTT. Supplemented by reference TRBV5-1 and TRBJ2-3, the full variable domain reads KAGVTQTPRYLIKTRGQQVTLSCSPISGHRSVSWYQQTPGQGLQFLFEYFSETQRNKGNFPGRFSGRQFSNSRSEMNVSTLELGDSALYLCASSLGRAATDTQYFGPGTRLTVL.

V usage is TRBV4-2 and J usage is TRBJ1-1, with D hard to call. With 0 bases removed from V and 4 bases from J, the gap between germline ends came to 12 bases. The CDR3 has 15 residues. The germline V gene has CDR1 LGHNA and CDR2 YNFKEQ. The CDR3 nucleotides read TGTGCCAGCAGCCAAGACACCGGAGGTGGCACTGAAGCTTTCTTT. Its protein is CASSQDTGGGTEAFF.

This clonotype has just a few counts. J is TRBJ2-5 and V is TRBV15; D is ambiguous. Trimming pared 0 bases from V and 2 bases from J, leaving 10 bases between. CDR1 is LNHNV and CDR2 is YYDKDF in the germline V gene (reference sequence). The CDR3 is 15 amino acids. The CDR3 sequence: CATSRERNQQETQYF. The CDR3 DNA follows: TGTGCCACCAGCAGAGAGAGGAACCAACAAGAGACCCAGTACTTC.

The chain recombines TRBV7-2 with TRBJ2-7; 7 bases align to TRBD2. V shed 2 bases and J 2 bases; nucleotides not matched to a gene: 6. Germline values: CDR1 SGHTA, CDR2 FQGNSA. This CDR3 has 15 amino acids. The CDR3 loop reads CASSLRPSGAYEQYF. The CDR3 DNA sequence: TGTGCCAGCAGCTTAAGGCCTAGCGGAGCCTACGAGCAGTACTTC.